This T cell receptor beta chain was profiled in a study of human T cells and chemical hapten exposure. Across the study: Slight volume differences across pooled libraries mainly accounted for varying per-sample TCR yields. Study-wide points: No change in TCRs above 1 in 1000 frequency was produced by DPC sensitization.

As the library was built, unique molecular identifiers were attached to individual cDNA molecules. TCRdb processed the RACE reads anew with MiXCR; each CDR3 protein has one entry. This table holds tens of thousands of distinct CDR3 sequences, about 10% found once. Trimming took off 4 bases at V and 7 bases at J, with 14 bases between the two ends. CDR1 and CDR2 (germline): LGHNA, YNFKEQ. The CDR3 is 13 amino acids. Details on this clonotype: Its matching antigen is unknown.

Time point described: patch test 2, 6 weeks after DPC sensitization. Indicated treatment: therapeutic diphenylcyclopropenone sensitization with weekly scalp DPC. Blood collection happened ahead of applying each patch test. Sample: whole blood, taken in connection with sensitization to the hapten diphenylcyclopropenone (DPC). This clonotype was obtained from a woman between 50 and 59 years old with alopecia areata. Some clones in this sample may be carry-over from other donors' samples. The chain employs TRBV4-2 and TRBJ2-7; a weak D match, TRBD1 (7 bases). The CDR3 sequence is CASSRSQGGEQYF. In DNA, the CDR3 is TGTGCCAGCAGCCGATCTCAGGGGGGAGAGCAGTACTTC.